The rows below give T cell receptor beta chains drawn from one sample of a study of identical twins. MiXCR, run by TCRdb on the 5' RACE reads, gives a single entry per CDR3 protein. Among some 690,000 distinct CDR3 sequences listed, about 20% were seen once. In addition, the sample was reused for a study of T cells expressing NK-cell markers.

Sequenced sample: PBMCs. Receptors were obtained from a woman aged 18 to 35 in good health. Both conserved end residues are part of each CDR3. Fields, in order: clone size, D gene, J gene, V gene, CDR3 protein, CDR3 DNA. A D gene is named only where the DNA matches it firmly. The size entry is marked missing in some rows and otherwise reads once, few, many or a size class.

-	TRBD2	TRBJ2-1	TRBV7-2	CASSPSGRAFYEQFF	TGTGCCAGCAGCCCTAGCGGGAGGGCCTTTTATGAGCAGTTCTTC
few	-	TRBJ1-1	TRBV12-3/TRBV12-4	CASSFWAGDGTEAFF	TGTGCCAGCAGTTTTTGGGCAGGGGATGGTACTGAAGCTTTCTTT
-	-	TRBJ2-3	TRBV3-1	CASSQDRAGSTDTQYF	TGTGCCAGCAGCCAAGACCGGGCGGGAAGCACAGATACGCAGTATTTT
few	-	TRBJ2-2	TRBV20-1	CSASRQATNTGELFF	TGCAGTGCTAGCAGACAGGCGACGAACACCGGGGAGCTGTTTTTT
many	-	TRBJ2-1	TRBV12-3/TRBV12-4	CASSPQNEQFF	TGTGCCAGCAGCCCCCAGAATGAGCAGTTCTTC
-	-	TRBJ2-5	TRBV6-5	CASSYSGNQETQYF	TGTGCCAGCAGTTACTCCGGGAACCAAGAGACCCAGTACTTC
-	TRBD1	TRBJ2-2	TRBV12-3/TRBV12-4	CASSITGQGAYTGELFF	TGTGCCAGCAGTATAACGGGACAGGGGGCTTACACCGGGGAGCTGTTTTTT
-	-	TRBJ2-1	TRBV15	CATSRVGLYNEQFF	TGTGCCACCAGCAGAGTTGGGTTATACAATGAGCAGTTCTTC
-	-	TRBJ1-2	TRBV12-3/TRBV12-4	CASRPDIQHGYTF	TGTGCCAGCAGACCGGACATTCAGCATGGCTACACCTTC
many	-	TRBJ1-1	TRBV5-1	CASRQDLNTEAFF	TGCGCCAGCAGGCAGGATCTAAACACTGAAGCTTTCTTT
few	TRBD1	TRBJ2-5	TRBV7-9	CASSFPGTEETQYF	TGTGCCAGCAGCTTCCCCGGGACAGAAGAGACCCAGTACTTC
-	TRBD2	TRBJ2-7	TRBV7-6	CASSLSPSGSYEQYF	TGTGCCAGCAGCTTATCTCCTAGCGGCTCCTACGAGCAGTACTTC
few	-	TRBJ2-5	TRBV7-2	CASSLSIGARETQYF	TGTGCCAGCAGCTTATCGATCGGAGCTCGAGAGACCCAGTACTTC
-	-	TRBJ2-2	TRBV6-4	CASKLTSQIAGELFF	TGTGCCAGCAAACTAACCTCACAGATAGCCGGGGAGCTGTTTTTT
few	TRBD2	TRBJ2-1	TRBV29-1	CSGGLAGYNEQFF	TGCAGCGGGGGACTAGCGGGTTACAATGAGCAGTTCTTC
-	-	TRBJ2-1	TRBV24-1	CATSDATYNEQFF	TGTGCCACCAGTGACGCTACGTACAATGAGCAGTTCTTC
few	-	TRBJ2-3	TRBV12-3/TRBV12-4	CASSLPFADTQYF	TGTGCCAGCAGCCTTCCATTTGCAGATACGCAGTATTTT
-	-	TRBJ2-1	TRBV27	CASWSYNEQFF	TGTGCCAGCTGGTCCTACAATGAGCAGTTCTTC
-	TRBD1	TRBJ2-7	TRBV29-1	CSVGRDSSYEQYF	TGCAGCGTTGGCAGGGACAGCTCCTACGAGCAGTACTTC
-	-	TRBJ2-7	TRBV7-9	CASSSGGGGYEQYF	TGTGCCAGCAGCTCAGGTGGGGGCGGCTACGAGCAGTACTTC
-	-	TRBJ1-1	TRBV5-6	CASSFMSGAPRAFF	TGTGCCAGCAGCTTTATGTCGGGGGCCCCCAGAGCTTTCTTT
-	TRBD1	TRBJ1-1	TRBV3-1	CASTTGAREAFF	TGTGCCAGCACCACAGGGGCGCGTGAAGCTTTCTTT
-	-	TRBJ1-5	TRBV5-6	CASSLGRQPQHF	TGTGCCAGCAGCTTAGGCCGGCAGCCCCAGCATTTT
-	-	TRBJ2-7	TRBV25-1	CATALAGGYEQYF	TGTGCCACCGCGCTCGCCGGCGGCTACGAGCAGTACTTC
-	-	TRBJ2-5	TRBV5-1	CASKVKETQYF	TGCGCCAGCAAGGTAAAAGAGACCCAGTACTTC
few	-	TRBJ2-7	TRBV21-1	CASSTPGQGHYEQYF	TGTGCCAGCAGCACACCCGGACAGGGCCACTACGAGCAGTACTTC
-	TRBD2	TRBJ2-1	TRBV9	CASSNIAGTYNEQFF	TGTGCCAGCAGTAATATAGCGGGAACTTACAATGAGCAGTTCTTC
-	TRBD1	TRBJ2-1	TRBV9	CASSDGTGFNEQFF	TGTGCCAGCAGCGACGGGACAGGGTTCAATGAGCAGTTCTTC
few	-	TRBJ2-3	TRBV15	CATSISTDTQYF	TGTGCCACCAGCATTTCAACAGATACGCAGTATTTT
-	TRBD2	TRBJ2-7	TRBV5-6	CASSQVAGYEQYF	TGTGCCAGCAGCCAGGTAGCGGGATACGAGCAGTACTTC
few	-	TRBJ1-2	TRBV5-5	CASSRPAGENYGYTF	TGTGCCAGCAGCCGGCCGGCTGGGGAAAACTATGGCTACACCTTC